These 5 T cell receptor beta chains were sequenced from one sample in a study of cytomegalovirus exposure and HLA in healthy donors. Method: immunoSEQ multiplex PCR; TCRdb's copy keeps in-frame clones and lacks some. Among approximately 100,000 clones listed, about 90% were seen once. Source material: PBMCs. These receptors originate from a woman between 18 and 29 years old in good health and CMV-seronegative.

Remarks on this clone: One base away lies a much larger clone, so this may be a sequencing read error. The genes are TRBV13 and TRBJ2-7, with 8 bases that match TRBD2. The germline CDR1 and CDR2 sequences are PRHDT and FYEKMQ (reference sequence). The V gene end was trimmed by 5 bases and the J gene end by 8 bases; junction bases not matched to a gene: 23. CDR3 length: 18 amino acids. The DNA for the CDR3 is TGTGCCAGCAGCCAATCCGAGACTAGCGTTGGGGGATGGGGTAAGCAGTACTTC. Translation: CASSQSETSVGGWGKQYF.

The chain couples TRBV4-3 to TRBJ2-2; tentatively, D is TRBD2 (6 bases). The CDR3 spans 14 residues. V was clipped by 6 bases and J by 6 bases, with 14 bases between them. Germline assignment: CDR1 LGHNA and CDR2 YSLEER. CDR3 region: CASSRGSSAGELFF. CDR3 bases: TGCGCCAGCAGTCGGGGGAGTTCGGCCGGGGAGCTGTTTTTT.

This chain joins TRBV2 and TRBJ2-1; 7 bases match TRBD2. Germline assignment: CDR1 SNHLY and CDR2 FYNNEI. V gave up 8 bases and J gave up 5 bases; unmatched junction bases: 12. The CDR3 covers 15 residues. The CDR3 DNA sequence: TGTGCCAGCGGTTCGTCAGCGGGGAAAAACAATGAGCAGTTCTTC. Translated: CASGSSAGKNNEQFF.

With regard to this clone: The same CDR3 is also encoded by other DNA sequences in this sample. The genes are TRBV4-3 and TRBJ2-2; D perhaps matches TRBD1 (5 bases). V shed 3 bases and J shed 1 base, with 6 bases lying between them. Germline assignment: CDR1 LGHNA and CDR2 YSLEER. The CDR3 runs 14 residues. The CDR3 nucleotides read TGCGCCAGCAGCCAGCAGGGGAACACCGGGGAGCTGTTTTTT. Translating gives CASSQQGNTGELFF.

The genes are TRBV6-4 and TRBJ2-7; 9 bases map to TRBD2. This CDR3 has 17 amino acids. V trimming: 2 bases; J trimming: 7 bases; junction bases outside the gene matches: 15. Per germline, CDR1 MRHNA and CDR2 SNTAGT. Here the CDR3 reads CASSDVCGRACGGEQYF. The CDR3, as DNA: TGTGCCAGCAGTGACGTTTGCGGGAGGGCCTGCGGGGGGGAGCAGTACTTC.